This T cell receptor (beta chain) stems from a study of Ad26.COV2.S vaccination and SARS-CoV-2 variants. Study overall: Donor was in the COV1001 Ad26.COV2.S trial arm.

Treatment: roughly 18 received Ad26.COV2.S at low or high dose, single or two shots; five or six received placebo; per-sample allocation not given. Repertoires come from day 63 after the first vaccine or placebo injection. Its platform was an Ad26 vector, and its expressed antigen was Wuhan-strain SARS-CoV-2 spike. About this clone itself: As yet, its antigen is unknown.

Clones were sequenced by immunoSEQ multiplex PCR, and TCRdb holds only the in-frame ones, with some missing. The sample has 500,000 or so clones, around nine tenths seen once. General study points: In TCR breadth and depth analyses, total T cell responses may have been underestimated. Vaccinees and placebo recipients showed similar non-spike TCR breadth.

Sequences were derived from peripheral blood, sampled in a trial of Ad26.COV2.S vaccine versus placebo. This clonotype was obtained from a person between 18 and 59 years old who received the Ad26.COV2.S COVID-19 vaccine or a placebo.

As DNA, the CDR3 is TGTGCCATCCACTCAAGGGGAGTGTACACTGAAGCTTTCTTT. Translation: CAIHSRGVYTEAFF. The V call is TRBV6-6, the J call TRBJ1-1; possibly TRBD1 for D (5 bases). Trimming shortened V by 10 bases and J by 3 bases, and 18 bases separated the two germline ends. CDR3 length: 14 residues. Germline V gives CDR1 MNHNY, CDR2 SVGAGI (reference sequence).